This T cell receptor beta chain was sequenced in a study of CD8 T cells in Susac syndrome. Overall study findings and caveats: It was acknowledged by the study that relatively few individuals were included in its TCR sequencing and HLA analysis.

Germline V gene sequence: CDR1 SQVTM, CDR2 ANQGSEA. The germline V and J ends were trimmed by 6 bases and 0 bases, with 11 bases remaining between them. This CDR3 is 13 amino acids long. Each multiple sclerosis control was a treatment-naive patient with relapsing-remitting disease that was either stable or active. It was negative isolation that provided the CD8+ and CD4+ T cells, whereas TEMRA cells were enriched by FACS. With regard to this clonotype: What it binds is not known.

Random-hexamer reverse transcription was applied to roughly 0.5 to 1 ug RNA. With immunoSEQ multiplex PCR, TCR beta CDR3 was amplified across 54 Vbeta and 13 Jbeta. TCRdb re-called the immunoSEQ multiplex PCR reads through MiXCR, storing one row per CDR3 protein. In the table there are approximately 70,000 distinct CDR3 sequences, over 95% of which are singletons. This TCR was sampled from a human donor with multiple sclerosis. Sequencing was carried out using CD4+ T cells from PBMCs. V usage is TRBV29-1 and J usage is TRBJ1-1; D not certain. DNA of the CDR3: TGCAGCGTGGCGTGGGAACTGAACACTGAAGCTTTCTTT. This gives the protein CSVAWELNTEAFF.